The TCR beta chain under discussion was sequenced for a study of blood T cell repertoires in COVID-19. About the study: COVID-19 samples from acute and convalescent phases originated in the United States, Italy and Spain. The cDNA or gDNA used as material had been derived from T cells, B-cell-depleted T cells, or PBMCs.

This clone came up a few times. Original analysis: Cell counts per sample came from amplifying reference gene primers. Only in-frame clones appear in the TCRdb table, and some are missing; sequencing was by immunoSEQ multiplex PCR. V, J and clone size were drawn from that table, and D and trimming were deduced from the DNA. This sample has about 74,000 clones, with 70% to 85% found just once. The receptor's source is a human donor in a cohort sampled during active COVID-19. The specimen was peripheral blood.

The CDR3 sequence: CASSYRGISYNEQFF. For the CDR3, the DNA is TGTGCCAGCAGTTACAGGGGAATTTCCTACAATGAGCAGTTCTTC. The chain links TRBV2 to TRBJ2-1; 7 bases line up with TRBD1. Trimming removed 5 bases from V and 1 base from J; junction bases left unmatched: 5. Germline V gene sequence: CDR1 SNHLY, CDR2 FYNNEI. CDR3 length: 15 amino acids.